The rows below give T cell receptor beta chains drawn from one sample of a study of regulatory T cells in long-lasting Graves disease. TCRdb reprocessed the multiplex PCR reads with MiXCR, giving one entry per CDR3 protein. The data hold fewer than 600,000 distinct CDR3 sequences, with 20% to 25% observed a single time. This sample comprised peripheral blood mononuclear cells (PBMCs), obtained when the disease was refractory, from a patient treated with antithyroid drugs. The receptors shown here come from a female donor with Graves disease. Both conserved end residues are part of each CDR3. For some rows the clone size is stated as once, few or many, or as a class when expanded; others skip it.

TRBV28	TRBJ1-6	many	CASSLTGNNSPLHF
TRBV7-3	TRBJ2-2	many	CASQGQNTGELFF
TRBV12-3/TRBV12-4	TRBJ1-4	many	CASSLGGGDEKLFF
TRBV4-2	TRBJ2-7	few	CASSPRQGLYEQYF
TRBV29-1	TRBJ1-2	many	CSSDSTQAYGYTF
TRBV6-1	TRBJ1-1	once	CASSPRPGGATEAFF
TRBV12-3/TRBV12-4	TRBJ2-5	few	CASSAGTGGVGEPQYF
TRBV28	TRBJ1-3	few	CASSLGQTIYF
TRBV11-1	TRBJ2-2	many	CASSFTTGELFF
TRBV7-8	TRBJ2-5	many	CASGPAGSEETQYF
TRBV6-5	TRBJ2-2	many	CASSSPLSGGAWNTGELFF
TRBV7-9	TRBJ1-6	NA	CASRLNLGLYNSPLHF
TRBV3-1	TRBJ1-1	many	CASSQVGRLTEAFF
TRBV7-2	TRBJ2-7	many	CASSLDRPVYEQYF
TRBV5-1	TRBJ1-1	few	CAGRQGESTEAFF
TRBV20-1	TRBJ2-5	NA	CSASWASKETQYF
TRBV5-1	TRBJ2-2	NA	CASSPGGSPNTGELFF
TRBV2	TRBJ2-5	many	CASSGQGVRLETQYF
TRBV27	TRBJ1-1	many	CASSIDALGGAFF
TRBV12-3/TRBV12-4	TRBJ1-4	many	CASTSGTGREKLFF
TRBV9	TRBJ1-5	NA	CASSVDVEGQPQHF
TRBV20-1	TRBJ2-7	many	CSAREDRDYKYEQYF
TRBV11-2	TRBJ2-5	many	CASSTGGLTQETQYF
TRBV20-1	TRBJ2-1	NA	CSAGAEPFYNEQFF
TRBV3-1	TRBJ2-5	NA	CASSPPSGGETQYF
TRBV24-1	TRBJ2-5	many	CATSDFGAKETQYF
TRBV2	TRBJ1-1	many	CASSGVQGTTEAFF
TRBV12-3/TRBV12-4	TRBJ2-7	many	CASRDTTSYEQYF
TRBV12-3/TRBV12-4	TRBJ2-6	NA	CASSPGRGLSGANVLTF
TRBV20-1	TRBJ1-1	NA	CSARVTGVSTEAFF
TRBV28	TRBJ2-5	many	CASRVPGPTETQYF
TRBV13	TRBJ1-1	NA	CASSLRAGGSTEAFF
TRBV10-3	TRBJ1-5	many	CAISTGPNQPQHF
TRBV27	TRBJ1-2	many	CASSPAPRDYGYTF
TRBV2	TRBJ2-2	few	CASSEGGGDTGELFF
TRBV19	TRBJ1-1	few	CATSRENTEAFF
TRBV4-2	TRBJ1-2	few	CASSPKTGESNYGYTF
TRBV10-3	TRBJ2-7	many	CAISGSTYEQYF
TRBV27	TRBJ1-2	many	CASRGLSYGYTF
TRBV7-3	TRBJ1-2	few	CAQLITDPIYGYTF
TRBV3-1	TRBJ1-3	NA	CASSQVSSGNTIYF
TRBV5-6	TRBJ1-2	NA	CASSLGQGEYYGYTF
TRBV20-1	TRBJ2-7	NA	CSARGSSGGSSYEQYF
TRBV7-2	TRBJ2-5	many	CASSGWGGRQETQYF
TRBV12-3/TRBV12-4	TRBJ2-1	NA	CASSLAGGGRGNEQFF
TRBV6-1	TRBJ2-7	many	CASREGDTTYEQYF
TRBV5-5	TRBJ2-7	NA	CASSAGGSTHEQYF
TRBV5-6	TRBJ1-2	NA	CASSFPQGVGYTF
TRBV19	TRBJ1-3	NA	CASSTDRGSGNTIYF
TRBV6-2/TRBV6-3	TRBJ2-2	NA	CASSYGYTGELFF
TRBV7-9	TRBJ1-1	NA	CASSKDPPGTEAFF
TRBV20-1	TRBJ2-1	few	CSARGGKLAGINEQFF
TRBV28	TRBJ2-7	many	CASSFAGQGYEQYF
TRBV25-1	TRBJ1-2	many	CASRKTASVEAGYTF
TRBV12-3/TRBV12-4	TRBJ2-3	few	CASSFGFGTNRPDTQYF
TRBV6-9	TRBJ2-5	NA	CASSWGSGGPKETQYF
TRBV15	TRBJ2-7	NA	CATSTWGGEQYF
TRBV4-1	TRBJ1-2	NA	CASSQDRGRQGNYGYTF
TRBV28	TRBJ2-6	many	CASSLRLISGANVLTF